Following are 24 T cell receptor beta chains from one sample sequenced in a study of blood T cell repertoires in COVID-19. TCRdb's table, derived via immunoSEQ multiplex PCR, lists solely in-frame clones and lacks some. The sample includes around 400,000 clones, 80% to 85% seen only once; the top ten take approximately 5.4%. Sequenced: PBMCs or T cells enriched from blood (not recorded which). These receptors all come from a woman aged 45-59 years who had recovered from COVID-19.

V gene TRBV6-6 combines with J gene TRBJ1-6, with TRBD1 as a possible D gene (6 bases). With 5 bases removed from V and 0 bases from J, the gap between germline ends came to 20 bases. The CDR3 contains 19 residues. Germline V lookup: CDR1 MNHNY, CDR2 SVGAGI (reference sequence). CDR3 nucleotide sequence: TGTGCCAGCAGTCGATTACAGGGAGGGAGGGACTCCTATAATTCACCCCTCCACTTT. Amino acid sequence: CASSRLQGGRDSYNSPLHF.

The chain is built from TRBV30 and TRBJ2-3; 7 bases are a match to TRBD2. The V and J ends lost 5 bases and 3 bases, in that order; junction bases with no gene match: 11. The CDR3 is made up of 15 amino acids. Per germline, CDR1 GTSNPN and CDR2 SVGIG (reference sequence). For the CDR3, the DNA is TGTGCCTGGGGTCGATACGGGGGGTCAACAGATACGCAGTATTTT. Its protein is CAWGRYGGSTDTQYF.

The chain has TRBV7-2 and TRBJ1-2, with 9 bases fitting TRBD1. V dropped 4 bases and J dropped 4; count of bases not matched to a gene: 4. This CDR3 spans 14 amino acids. Germline loops: CDR1 SGHTA, CDR2 FQGNSA. In DNA, the CDR3 is TGTGCCAGCAGCTCACAGGGGGCGATCTATGGCTACACCTTC. Translating it yields CASSSQGAIYGYTF.

CDR3 nucleotide sequence: TGTGCCAGCAGCGGACTAGCGGCCCAACGGACCGGGGAGCTGTTTTTT. Protein product: CASSGLAAQRTGELFF. The chain carries TRBV9 and TRBJ2-2; 9 bases fit TRBD2. Per the germline V gene, CDR1 is SGDLS and CDR2 is YYNGEE. The CDR3 contains 16 residues. V lost 3 bases, J lost 5 bases, and 8 bases stayed unmatched.

V and J are TRBV10-2 and TRBJ2-3; D gene uncertain. CDR1 WSHSY and CDR2 SAAADI come from the germline V gene. Between the trimmed V and J ends, which lost 0 bases and 10 bases, there was a span of 11 bases. The CDR3 covers 13 residues. In nucleotides, the CDR3 is TGCGCCAGCAGTGAGTCAATGGCAGAATCGCAGTATTTT. It yields the protein CASSESMAESQYF.

Comments on this clone: Distinct nucleotide sequences in the sample also encode this CDR3. The chain recombines TRBV30 with TRBJ1-1; D unresolved. The CDR3 consists of 12 residues. Trimming pared 2 bases from V and 1 base from J, leaving 5 bases between. Germline CDR1 and CDR2: GTSNPN and SVGIG (reference sequence). The CDR3 DNA follows: TGTGCCTGGAGTCCGGGGAACACTGAAGCTTTCTTT. As protein: CAWSPGNTEAFF.

This chain joins TRBV11-2 and TRBJ1-2; D is ambiguous. With 5 bases removed from V and 1 base from J, the gap between germline ends came to 14 bases. The CDR3 contains 15 residues. Germline CDR1 is SGHAT and CDR2 is FQNNGV. The CDR3 spells CASSPYTSINYGYTF. For the CDR3, the DNA is TGTGCCAGCAGCCCATATACTTCCATTAACTATGGCTACACCTTC.

As concerns this clone: This CDR3 is also generated by other DNA sequences in the sample. V gene TRBV11-2 combines with J gene TRBJ2-2, with D perhaps matching TRBD2 (5 bases). Germline V gene data show CDR1 as SGHAT and CDR2 as FQNNGV. This CDR3 has 14 amino acids. The V and J ends lost 2 bases and 5 bases respectively, with 9 bases between them. The CDR3, as DNA: TGTGCCAGCAGCTTACAGCGCGGGACCGGGGAGCTGTTTTTT. This sequence encodes CASSLQRGTGELFF.

This chain uses TRBV30 with TRBJ1-2; the D gene is possibly TRBD1 (6 bases). The CDR3 covers 14 residues. V was trimmed by 3 bases and J by 4 bases, leaving 15 bases between them. Looked up from germline, CDR1 is GTSNPN and CDR2 is SVGIG (reference sequence). CDR3 nucleotide sequence: TGTGCCTGGAGGCCGGGACACCAAGCCTATGGCTACACCTTC. It specifies CAWRPGHQAYGYTF.

The rearrangement joins TRBV2 to TRBJ2-7, with 12 positions matching TRBD2. Germline V gene data show CDR1 as SNHLY and CDR2 as FYNNEI. J was trimmed by 4 bases and V by 6 bases; bases with no gene match: 4. This CDR3 spans 14 amino acids. This CDR3 is CASSVTSGSYEQYF. Written as DNA, the CDR3 is TGTGCCAGCAGCGTGACTAGCGGGAGTTACGAGCAGTACTTC.

In the case of this clone: This may stem from a read error, because a much larger clone lies one nucleotide away. V usage is TRBV6-5 and J usage is TRBJ1-1; TRBD1 might be the D (5 bases). Per germline, CDR1 MNHEY and CDR2 SVGAGI. V was shortened by 4 bases and J by 3 bases, with 9 bases between the two germline ends. There are 13 residues in the CDR3. The CDR3 DNA sequence: TGTGCCAGCAGTTTAGGAGGGGACACTGAAGCTTTCTTT. It encodes CASSLGGDTEAFF.

CDR3 DNA: TGTGCCAGCAGCTTAACTCGGGGGGGCCGATACGAGCAGTACTTC. It specifies CASSLTRGGRYEQYF. This rearrangement joins TRBV7-3 to TRBJ2-7; 8 bases are a match to TRBD2. CDR1 is SGHTA and CDR2 is FQGTGA in the germline V gene. With V trimmed by 0 bases and J by 4 bases, 5 bases remained unmatched. The CDR3 has 15 amino acids.

The V gene is TRBV15, the J gene TRBJ1-6; D unresolved. The CDR3 sequence is 12 residues long. The germline V and J ends were trimmed by 8 bases and 10 bases, with 12 bases remaining between them. Germline V gene lookup returns CDR1 LNHNV and CDR2 YYDKDF (reference sequence). The CDR3 region has the DNA TGTGCCACCCGAACGACTGGGTCACCCCTCCACTTT. Residues: CATRTTGSPLHF.

The J gene is TRBJ2-3, the V gene TRBV19, with 15 bases aligning to TRBD2. This CDR3 is 18 amino acids long. The germline V gene has CDR1 LNHDA and CDR2 SQIVND (reference sequence). J gave up 3 bases and V 4 bases, and 8 bases lay outside the gene matches. DNA of the CDR3: TGTGCCAGTAGTAAGGGACTAGCGGGGGGCCTAGAAACAGATACGCAGTATTTT. Its protein is CASSKGLAGGLETDTQYF.

V and J are TRBV12-3 or TRBV12-4 and TRBJ1-1; TRBD1 might be the D (5 bases). This CDR3 has 13 amino acids. Trimming pared 3 bases from V and 7 bases from J, leaving 12 bases between. The CDR3 protein is CASSFSGPVEAFF. The CDR3 region has the DNA TGTGCCAGCAGTTTTTCAGGGCCAGTTGAAGCTTTCTTT.

This clone was counted a few times. The chain employs TRBV20-1 and TRBJ1-2; D is undetermined. The CDR3 totals 11 residues. Germline CDR1 reads DFQATT; CDR2 reads SNEGSKA (reference sequence). The V and J ends lost 3 bases and 6 bases respectively, with 8 bases between them. The CDR3 bases are TGCAGTGCTAGGACACCCGATGGCTACACCTTC. Translation: CSARTPDGYTF.

The V and J genes are TRBV6-4 and TRBJ1-1, with TRBD1 identical over 7 bases. The trim removed 5 bases at V and 1 base at J, leaving 10 bases unmatched. The CDR3 is made up of 16 amino acids. Germline V gene sequence: CDR1 MRHNA, CDR2 SNTAGT. CDR3 coding DNA: TGTGCCAGCAGTTACCCCCGGGACAGTAAGAACACTGAAGCTTTCTTT. Translation gives CASSYPRDSKNTEAFF.

The chain carries TRBV30 and TRBJ2-5, with D perhaps matching TRBD1 (5 bases). The CDR3 is 14 amino acids. Germline CDR1 and CDR2: GTSNPN and SVGIG (reference sequence). Trimming stripped 5 bases from V and 0 bases from J, with 13 bases between. The CDR3 DNA reads TGTGCCTGGGGGGCGGCGACAGACCAAGAGACCCAGTACTTC. It translates to CAWGAATDQETQYF.

This clone was observed once. The chain couples TRBV4-2 to TRBJ1-3, with a possible D match to TRBD1 (6 bases). This CDR3 comprises 15 residues. Germline CDR1 reads LGHNA; CDR2 reads YNFKEQ. V lost 1 base and J 2 bases, leaving 9 bases between the germline ends. CDR3 nucleotide sequence: TGTGCCAGCAGCCAAGGACAGGTCCCTGGAAACACCATATATTTT. It translates to CASSQGQVPGNTIYF.

Worth noting for this clone: A junction boundary mismatches the germline segment, possibly from a read error. The chain has TRBV5-8 and TRBJ2-3, with 11 bases lining up with TRBD2. The CDR3 covers 12 residues. CDR1 is SGHTS and CDR2 is YDEGEE in the germline V gene. CDR3 sequence (DNA): TGTGCCAGCAGCCTCCCCCCGGGGACTAGCGGTTTT. Its translation: CASSLPPGTSGF. The full variable domain, rest sourced from reference TRBV5-8 and TRBJ2-3, is EAGVTQSPTHLIKTRGQQATLRCSPISGHTSVYWYQQALGLGLQFLLWYDEGEERNRGNFPPRFSGRQFPNYSSELNVNALELEDSALYLCASSLPPGTSGFGPGTRLTVL.

This clone was detected once. This chain connects TRBV7-9 to TRBJ1-1; D is unresolved. The ends were cut back, 5 bases at V and 2 bases at J, with 9 bases in the middle. This CDR3 region has 13 residues. The germline V gene has CDR1 SEHNR and CDR2 FQNEAQ (reference sequence). CDR3 amino acids: CASSPGLNTEAFF. CDR3 in DNA: TGTGCCAGCAGCCCCGGACTTAACACTGAAGCTTTCTTT. Looking up the rest from reference TRBV7-9 and TRBJ1-1 gives the full variable domain: DTGVSQNPRHKITKRGQNVTFRCDPISEHNRLYWYRQTLGQGPEFLTYFQNEAQLEKSRLLSDRFSAERPKGSFSTLEIQRTEQGDSAMYLCASSPGLNTEAFFGQGTRLTVV.

This clone has just one count. This chain uses TRBV6-2 or TRBV6-3 with TRBJ2-7, with 7 bases lining up with TRBD2. Germline lookup yields CDR1 MNHEY and CDR2 SVGEGT. Trimming at V came to 6 bases and at J to 0 bases, leaving 2 bases not matched to a gene. The CDR3 has 13 residues. The CDR3 DNA reads as TGTGCCAGCAGCAAGCGGGACTCCTACGAGCAGTACTTC. Translating it yields CASSKRDSYEQYF.

V is TRBV7-9 and J is TRBJ2-2; 8 bases line up with TRBD2. Germline values: CDR1 SEHNR, CDR2 FQNEAQ (reference sequence). The CDR3 totals 16 residues. Unmatched junction bases numbered 10, after V lost 5 bases and J lost 5 bases. CDR3 in amino acids: CASSPPGLAGTGELFF. The DNA of the CDR3 is TGTGCCAGCAGCCCCCCTGGACTAGCAGGGACCGGGGAGCTGTTTTTT.

This CDR3 is CASSQDFQGATEAFF. For the CDR3, the DNA is TGTGCCAGCAGCCAAGATTTCCAGGGGGCGACTGAAGCTTTCTTT. The chain combines TRBV3-1 (or the pseudogene TRBV3-2) with TRBJ1-1; 8 bases fit TRBD1. CDR3 length equals 15 residues. The germline CDR1 and CDR2 sequences are LGHDT and YNNKEL (reference sequence). V lost 0 bases, J lost 5 bases, and 5 bases stayed unmatched.